A single sample is the source of the 16 T cell receptor beta chains below, sequenced in a study of cytomegalovirus exposure and HLA in healthy donors. Researchers ran the PCR with 60 Vbeta and 13 Jbeta primers. TCRdb's copy holds only in-frame clones and misses some; the assay was immunoSEQ multiplex PCR. The data contain some 96,000 clones, roughly 79% of them seen just once; the ten biggest clones take up 1.5% to 2%. What was sequenced was PBMCs. Receptor source: a man aged 40-49 years in good health and CMV-seronegative.

Comment on this clone: The junction departs from the called germline gene at one end, perhaps through a read error. CDR3 DNA: TGTTCCAGCAGCTTGGACAGGGGTCCCTACAATGAGCAGTTCTTC. Amino acids: CSSSLDRGPYNEQFF. This sequence joins TRBV7-9 and TRBJ2-1; TRBD1 matches 9 bases. The CDR3 is made up of 15 amino acids. Germline CDR1 is SEHNR and CDR2 is FQNEAQ (reference sequence).

The CDR3 nucleotides read TGTGCCAGCAGCTCCCCTTATGAGCGGGGGGCGGGCGATGAGCAGTTCTTC. Its protein product is CASSSPYERGAGDEQFF. The J gene is TRBJ2-1, the V gene TRBV7-6, with 9 bases identical to TRBD2. Unmatched junction bases numbered 15, after V lost 4 bases and J lost 8 bases. The CDR3 covers 17 residues. CDR1 and CDR2 (germline): SGHVS, FNYEAQ.

The chain has TRBV7-7 and TRBJ1-4, with D tentatively TRBD1 (6 bases). The CDR3 runs 14 residues. Germline values: CDR1 SSHAT, CDR2 FNYEAQ (reference sequence). Trimming took 6 bases from V and 8 from J, leaving 16 bases between them. The CDR3 protein is CASSPTGLGEKLFF. The CDR3, as DNA: TGTGCCAGCAGTCCCACAGGGCTCGGGGAAAAACTGTTTTTT.

The chain uses TRBV7-9 and TRBJ2-5; 9 bases align to TRBD1. This CDR3 is built from 15 residues. The V and J ends lost 2 bases and 4 bases, in that order; junction bases with no gene match: 5. Germline V gene sequence: CDR1 SEHNR, CDR2 FQNEAQ (reference sequence). CDR3 amino acids: CASSLWDRVGETQYF. The CDR3 DNA reads TGTGCCAGCAGCTTATGGGACAGGGTGGGAGAGACCCAGTACTTC.

This chain uses TRBV6-5 with TRBJ1-6; 9 bases fit TRBD1. CDR1 and CDR2 from the germline V gene are MNHEY and SVGAGI. The CDR3 has 16 residues. The J segment lost 7 bases and the V segment lost 2 bases, leaving 6 bases of the junction unmatched. CDR3 protein: CASSYGRGQGNSPLHF. The CDR3 DNA is TGTGCCAGCAGTTACGGACGGGGACAGGGAAATTCACCCCTCCACTTT.

The J gene is TRBJ1-2, the V gene TRBV6-6; TRBD1 is a possible D gene (6 bases). V was clipped by 2 bases and J by 8 bases, with 9 bases between them. Germline assignment: CDR1 MNHNY and CDR2 SVGAGI (reference sequence). The CDR3 is 12 residues long. CDR3 sequence (DNA): TGTGCCAGCAGTTACCCAGGGGACGGCTACACCTTC. Amino acid sequence: CASSYPGDGYTF.

The CDR3: CASSPQGQPPNSPLHF. The CDR3 DNA follows: TGTGCCAGCAGCCCACAGGGACAGCCCCCGAACTCACCCCTCCACTTT. The chain uses TRBV5-4 and TRBJ1-6; TRBD1 matches 7 bases. The V gene's germline CDR1 is SGHNT and CDR2 YYREEE (reference sequence). The CDR3 has 16 residues. J lost 10 bases, V lost 4 bases, and 14 bases had no gene match.

The rearrangement joins TRBV19 to TRBJ2-6; the match to TRBD2 covers 7 bases. Germline V gene data show CDR1 as LNHDA and CDR2 as SQIVND (reference sequence). This CDR3 has 15 residues. The ends lost 7 bases at V and 0 bases at J; junction bases unmatched: 3. CDR3 in DNA: TGTGCCAGTACAGGGAGGGACTCTGGGGCCAACGTCCTGACTTTC. Translating it yields CASTGRDSGANVLTF.

The chain employs TRBV10-1 and TRBJ2-3, with TRBD1 matching 7 bases. The CDR3 length is 13 residues. The J segment lost 3 bases and the V segment lost 4 bases, leaving 1 base of the junction unmatched. Germline CDR1 is WNHNN and CDR2 is SYGVQD (reference sequence). The CDR3 DNA reads as TGCGCCAGCAGTGCGGACAGGACAGATACGCAGTATTTT. Translated, it gives CASSADRTDTQYF.

The chain uses TRBV6-4 and TRBJ2-3; TRBD2 matches at 11 bases. Trimming took 7 bases from V and 1 from J; bases not matched to a gene: 4. In germline, CDR1 is MRHNA, CDR2 SNTAGT. CDR3 length: 15 residues. The CDR3 is CASTPTSGGTDTQYF. The CDR3 DNA sequence: TGTGCCAGCACCCCGACTAGCGGGGGCACAGATACGCAGTATTTT.

The gene calls are TRBV28 and TRBJ2-7; 9 bases agree with TRBD1. CDR3 size: 15 residues. The V gene's germline CDR1 is MDHEN and CDR2 SYDVKM. J was trimmed by 3 bases and V by 8 bases; bases with no gene match: 11. The DNA of the CDR3 is TGTGCCAGCGGGGAGGGGACAGGGCTGAGCTACGAGCAGTACTTC. It translates to CASGEGTGLSYEQYF.

The chain carries TRBV11-2 and TRBJ2-7, with a weak D call TRBD1 (6 bases). The CDR3 totals 13 residues. CDR1 and CDR2 from the germline V gene are SGHAT and FQNNGV. Trimming took off 3 bases at V and 5 bases at J, with 11 bases between the two ends. DNA for the CDR3: TGTGCCAGCAGCTTGACTACAGGGAACGAGCAGTACTTC. Protein product: CASSLTTGNEQYF.

This clone occurred once. V usage is TRBV28 and J usage is TRBJ2-2; D is perhaps TRBD1 (7 bases). The V gene lost 2 bases and the J gene lost 5 bases, with 36 bases spanning the gap. CDR3 length: 23 amino acids. The germline CDR1 and CDR2 sequences are MDHEN and SYDVKM. The CDR3 loop is CASSLGATIRGLISRGRTGELFF. CDR3 in DNA: TGTGCCAGCAGTTTAGGAGCCACTATCAGGGGACTCATATCCAGGGGGAGGACCGGGGAGCTGTTTTTT.

CDR3 residues: CASTPDRADYGYTF. In DNA, the CDR3 is TGTGCCAGTACCCCCGACAGGGCCGACTATGGCTACACCTTC. J is TRBJ1-2 and V is TRBV19, with TRBD1 matching 7 bases. This CDR3 contains 14 residues. CDR1 and CDR2 (germline): LNHDA, SQIVND (reference sequence). V dropped 7 bases and J dropped 3; count of bases not matched to a gene: 8.

V gene TRBV18 combines with J gene TRBJ2-1, with D perhaps matching TRBD1 (6 bases). The CDR3 covers 14 residues. Germline-derived CDR1 and CDR2 are KGHSH and LQKENI. The ends were cut back, 6 bases at V and 3 bases at J, with 12 bases in the middle. The CDR3 region is CASSPRTDYNEQFF. In nucleotides, the CDR3 is TGTGCCAGCTCCCCCCGGACAGACTACAATGAGCAGTTCTTC.

This clone was found a few times. The chain's CDR3 is CASPSGTVMNTEAFF. The DNA for the CDR3 is TGTGCCAGCCCCTCCGGGACAGTTATGAACACTGAAGCTTTCTTT. This sequence joins TRBV28 and TRBJ1-1; TRBD1 aligns across 7 bases. V lost 8 bases, J lost 0 bases, and 9 bases stayed unmatched. CDR1 is MDHEN and CDR2 is SYDVKM in the germline V gene. The CDR3 totals 15 residues.